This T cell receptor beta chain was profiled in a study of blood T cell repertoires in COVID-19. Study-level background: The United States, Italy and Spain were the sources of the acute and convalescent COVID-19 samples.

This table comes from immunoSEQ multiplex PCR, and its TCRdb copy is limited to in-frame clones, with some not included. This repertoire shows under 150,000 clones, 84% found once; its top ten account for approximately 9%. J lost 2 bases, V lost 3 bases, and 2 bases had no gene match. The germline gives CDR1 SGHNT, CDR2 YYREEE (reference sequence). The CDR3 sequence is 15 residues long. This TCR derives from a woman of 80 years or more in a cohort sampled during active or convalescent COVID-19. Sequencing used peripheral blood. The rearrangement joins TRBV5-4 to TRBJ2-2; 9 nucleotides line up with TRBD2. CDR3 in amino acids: CASSSGLANTGELFF. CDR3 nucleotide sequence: TGTGCCAGCAGCTCGGGACTAGCTAACACCGGGGAGCTGTTTTTT.